These 2 T cell receptor beta chains originate from one sample sequenced in a study of T cells in Graves' hyperthyroidism and ophthalmopathy (dated by TCRdb to about 2019). The receptor library was made with multiplex PCR. The instrument was an Illumina HiSeq 2000. Amplification of TCR beta CDR3 regions was carried out from RNA transcripts. The first round of RT-PCR for the TCR CDR3 was performed with the HTBI primer set and the Qiagen OneStep RT-PCR kit. TCRdb itself trimmed the public reads at Q25 with fastp, ran MiXCR and retained productive beta chains. CDR3 protein sequences are deduplicated, and each keeps its most common genes and DNA. The sample data list some 530,000 distinct CDR3 sequences, and roughly 22% of these were observed just once. Clones ranked in the top ten supply around 50% of the sample. The material sequenced was blood. Source of these receptors: a woman aged 70-85 years with Graves' ophthalmopathy.

In its sample, this clonotype was seen many times. V and J are TRBV11-2 and TRBJ2-5; no definite D call. This CDR3 spans 14 amino acids. With 2 bases removed from V and 2 bases from J, the gap between germline ends came to 9 bases. Germline values: CDR1 SGHAT, CDR2 FQNNGV. The CDR3 reads CASSLMSDQETQYF. The CDR3 region has the DNA TGTGCCAGCAGCTTAATGTCGGATCAAGAGACCCAGTACTTC.

This clonotype was recorded a few times. The V and J genes are TRBV24-1 and TRBJ1-1; D is unclear. Germline loops: CDR1 KGHDR, CDR2 SFDVKD. V was trimmed by 9 bases and J by 1 base, leaving 14 bases between them. This CDR3 comprises 14 residues. In nucleotides, the CDR3 is TGTGCCACCTCGGCGGCAGTTAAGAACACTGAAGCTTTCTTT. This codes for CATSAAVKNTEAFF.